Below, 24 T cell receptor beta chains from the same sample are listed, as sequenced in a study of PD-L1 blockade in urothelial cancer (dated by TCRdb to 2015 to 2018). Receptors were amplified or captured by the immunoSEQ multiplex PCR assay. TCRdb carries this immuneACCESS record with in-frame sequences only. Its versions omit some clonotypes, under half of them owing to an unresolved V gene in the studies checked, with the rest unexplained. For this sample the table gives 70,000 or so clones, of which 90% were detected only once. The top ten clones comprise 4.5% of the sample. The time point label, as the study defines it: pretreatment peripheral blood. Source: PBMCs, taken around atezolizumab (anti-PD-L1) treatment. Source of these receptors: a man in his 70s with urothelial cancer.

V gene TRBV19 combines with J gene TRBJ1-1; no definite D call. Germline assignment: CDR1 LNHDA and CDR2 SQIVND (reference sequence). Trimming removed 1 base from V and 7 bases from J, with 7 bases in between. The CDR3 runs to 12 residues. CDR3 nucleotides: TGTGCCAGTAGTATAGTGCGGGGTGAAGCTTTCTTT. Protein product: CASSIVRGEAFF.

This chain joins TRBV10-3 and TRBJ2-3; D may be TRBD1 (6 bases). The CDR3 has 16 amino acids. With 3 bases removed from V and 2 bases from J, the gap between germline ends came to 15 bases. Germline loops: CDR1 ENHRY, CDR2 SYGVKD. The CDR3: CAISEPGHRNTDTQYF. CDR3 in DNA: TGTGCCATCAGTGAACCGGGACACCGAAACACAGATACGCAGTATTTT.

V usage is TRBV7-8 and J usage is TRBJ1-5; D is perhaps TRBD1 (6 bases). Trimming removed 3 bases at V and 3 bases at J, with 12 bases between. The CDR3 runs 15 residues. Germline assignment: CDR1 SGHVS and CDR2 FQNEAQ. In nucleotides, the CDR3 is TGTGCCAGCAGCTTTTCAACAGGGCTCAATCAGCCCCAGCATTTT. Protein sequence: CASSFSTGLNQPQHF.

The chain recombines TRBV14 with TRBJ2-1; D perhaps matches TRBD1 (7 bases). Trimming removed 6 bases from V and 4 bases from J, with 13 bases in between. This CDR3 has 14 residues. CDR1 SGHDN and CDR2 FVKESK come from the germline V gene. DNA for the CDR3: TGTGCCAGCAGAGGGGGCGGGACATACAATGAGCAGTTCTTC. This encodes CASRGGGTYNEQFF. Full variable domain (rest looked up from reference TRBV14 and TRBJ2-1): EAGVTQFPSHSVIEKGQTVTLRCDPISGHDNLYWYRRVMGKEIKFLLHFVKESKQDESGMPNNRFLAERTGGTYSTLKVQPAELEDSGVYFCASRGGGTYNEQFFGPGTRLTVL.

The chain couples TRBV30 to TRBJ2-5; no clear D. V was shortened by 7 bases and J by 5 bases, with 20 bases between the two germline ends. Per germline, CDR1 GTSNPN and CDR2 SVGIG (reference sequence). There are 14 residues in the CDR3. The CDR3 DNA sequence: TGTGCCTACACCTCCCCGATGAACCTGGAGACCCAGTACTTC. Translation gives CAYTSPMNLETQYF.

The chain has TRBV2 and TRBJ2-3; D unclear. The CDR3 spans 13 residues. V was clipped by 7 bases and J by 2 bases, with 10 bases between them. The V gene's germline CDR1 is SNHLY and CDR2 FYNNEI. Here the CDR3 reads CASISENTDTQYF. In DNA form, the CDR3 reads TGTGCCAGCATCAGCGAAAACACAGATACGCAGTATTTT.

J is TRBJ1-1 and V is TRBV28; TRBD1 might be the D (5 bases). This CDR3 comprises 16 residues. Trimming removed 10 bases at V and 5 bases at J, with 26 bases between. Germline CDR1 and CDR2: MDHEN and SYDVKM. CDR3 nucleotide sequence: TGTGCCACCTTAATTCAGGCCCCCGGGGGGAGTACTGAAGCTTTCTTT. It codes for CATLIQAPGGSTEAFF. Based on the CDR3 plus reference TRBV28 and TRBJ1-1, the full variable domain is DVKVTQSSRYLVKRTGEKVFLECVQDMDHENMFWYRQDPGLGLRLIYFSYDVKMKEKGDIPEGYSVSREKKERFSLILESASTNQTSMYLCATLIQAPGGSTEAFFGQGTRLTVV.

This chain's CDR3 is CATESGTGVFLGKNIQYF. CDR3 nucleotide sequence: TGTGCCACCGAATCCGGGACAGGGGTGTTTTTGGGCAAAAACATTCAGTACTTC. The V gene is TRBV28, the J gene TRBJ2-4; 10 bases align to TRBD1. This CDR3 comprises 18 residues. V lost 10 bases and J lost 3; bases outside the gene matches: 18. CDR1 and CDR2 from the germline V gene are MDHEN and SYDVKM.

On this clone: At the DNA level, this CDR3 is encoded by other sequences in the same sample as well. The V and J genes are TRBV12-5 and TRBJ2-3; TRBD2 matches 12 bases. The germline gives CDR1 LGHNT, CDR2 FRNRAP. Trimming took 5 bases from V and 2 from J; bases not matched to a gene: 5. The CDR3 totals 16 residues. CDR3 amino acids: CASGPGLAGLTDTQYF. The DNA for the CDR3 is TGTGCTAGTGGTCCCGGACTAGCGGGACTCACAGATACGCAGTATTTT.

The rearrangement links TRBV4-1 to TRBJ1-5, with D possibly matching TRBD1 (5 bases). Germline V CDR1 and CDR2: MGHRA, YSYEKL. V was trimmed by 0 bases and J by 11 bases, leaving 14 bases between them. CDR3 size: 14 residues. The CDR3 nucleotides read TGCGCCAGCAGCCAAGATTTGGGGCCCTGGACCCAGCATTTT. Its translation is CASSQDLGPWTQHF.

J is TRBJ1-4 and V is TRBV5-1, with 7 bases aligning to TRBD1. The CDR3 extends over 15 amino acids. J was trimmed by 3 bases and V by 0 bases; bases with no gene match: 2. Germline V gives CDR1 SGHRS, CDR2 YFSETQ. The CDR3 sequence is CASSLGGTANEKLFF. The CDR3 nucleotides read TGCGCCAGCAGCTTGGGAGGGACAGCTAATGAAAAACTGTTTTTT.

The chain has TRBV19 and TRBJ2-7; D gene ambiguous. Trimming took off 7 bases at V and 0 bases at J, with 13 bases between the two ends. This CDR3 contains 14 residues. Germline V gene sequence: CDR1 LNHDA, CDR2 SQIVND (reference sequence). DNA of the CDR3: TGTGCCAGTAAGTCTACCGTTAGCTCCTACGAGCAGTACTTC. Translation gives CASKSTVSSYEQYF. Based on the CDR3 plus reference TRBV19 and TRBJ2-7, the full variable domain is DGGITQSPKYLFRKEGQNVTLSCEQNLNHDAMYWYRQDPGQGLRLIYYSQIVNDFQKGDIAEGYSVSREKKESFPLTVTSAQKNPTAFYLCASKSTVSSYEQYFGPGTRLTVT.

The chain recombines TRBV5-6 with TRBJ2-2, with a tentative D call TRBD1 (5 bases). The CDR3 extends over 13 amino acids. The germline CDR1 and CDR2 sequences are SGHDT and YYEEEE. Trimming removed 5 bases from V and 6 bases from J, with 11 bases in between. This chain's CDR3 is CASSFTGAGELFF. The CDR3 DNA reads as TGTGCCAGCAGTTTCACAGGTGCCGGGGAGCTGTTTTTT.

This chain links TRBV9 with TRBJ2-1, with unresolved D. The CDR3 contains 14 residues. V lost 0 bases and J 10 bases, leaving 14 bases between the germline ends. Germline V gene sequence: CDR1 SGDLS, CDR2 YYNGEE. The CDR3 is CASSVAALVTEQFF. In DNA, the CDR3 is TGTGCCAGCAGCGTAGCTGCGTTGGTGACAGAGCAGTTCTTC. Drawing the rest from reference TRBV9 and TRBJ2-1, the complete variable domain is DSGVTQTPKHLITATGQRVTLRCSPRSGDLSVYWYQQSLDQGLQFLIQYYNGEERAKGNILERFSAQQFPDLHSELNLSSLELGDSALYFCASSVAALVTEQFFGPGTRLTVL.

J is TRBJ1-2 and V is TRBV28; D is unclear. The CDR3 has 12 residues. Trimming left V 5 bases short and J 8 bases short, with 12 bases between. CDR1 MDHEN and CDR2 SYDVKM come from the germline V gene. The CDR3 region has the DNA TGTGCCAGCAGTCTTATGGCCTGGGGCTACACCTTC. Translated, it gives CASSLMAWGYTF.

As to this clone: An end of the junction does not agree with germline; a read error may underlie this. This sample also contains other DNA sequences that code for the same CDR3. The chain employs TRBV6-5 and TRBJ2-7, with 9 positions matching TRBD1. The CDR3 spans 15 residues. Germline loops: CDR1 MNHEY, CDR2 SVGAGI. The CDR3 here is CASSPAGQGPHEQYF. CDR3 nucleotide sequence: TGCGCCAGCAGTCCCGCGGGACAGGGCCCCCACGAGCAGTACTTC.

This clone has only one observation. The rearrangement uses TRBV5-4 and TRBJ1-4, with 8 bases matching TRBD1. Germline CDR1 and CDR2: SGHNT and YYREEE (reference sequence). The V segment lost 2 bases and the J segment 7 bases; nucleotides outside the gene matches: 4. The CDR3 has 14 residues. DNA for the CDR3: TGTGCCAGCAGCTTCGGACAGGGACGTGAAAAACTGTTTTTT. This gives the protein CASSFGQGREKLFF.

The chain uses TRBV11-2 and TRBJ2-1; D unclear. Germline V gene data show CDR1 as SGHAT and CDR2 as FQNNGV. The CDR3 is 14 amino acids. V gave up 1 base and J gave up 4 bases, with 8 bases separating them. The CDR3 region has the DNA TGTGCCAGCAGCTTAGTATCGGGTTACAATGAGCAGTTCTTC. It translates to CASSLVSGYNEQFF.

Comment on this clone: The same CDR3 is also encoded by other DNA sequences in this sample. The chain recombines TRBV28 with TRBJ1-1; D is perhaps TRBD1 (6 bases). V was pared by 2 bases and J by 0 bases, with 10 bases between. CDR1 is MDHEN and CDR2 is SYDVKM in the germline V gene. The CDR3 has 15 amino acids. The CDR3 nucleotides read TGTGCCAGCAGTTTACCCGGACAGCTGAACACTGAAGCTTTCTTT. Protein product: CASSLPGQLNTEAFF.

This chain connects TRBV29-1 to TRBJ2-7; tentative D call: TRBD1 (6 bases). Germline V lookup: CDR1 SQVTM, CDR2 ANQGSEA. The CDR3 is made up of 13 amino acids. Trimming took off 2 bases at V and 4 bases at J, with 12 bases between the two ends. The CDR3 nucleotides read TGCAGCGTTGAACTGGCCGGGACATACGAGCAGTACTTC. Its translation: CSVELAGTYEQYF.

The V call is TRBV29-1, the J call TRBJ2-7; 9 bases match TRBD2. Unmatched junction bases numbered 7, after V lost 1 base and J lost 9 bases. The CDR3 has 13 residues. Germline assignment: CDR1 SQVTM and CDR2 ANQGSEA. CDR3 loop: CSVEASGKARQYF. CDR3 nucleotide sequence: TGCAGCGTTGAAGCTAGCGGGAAGGCGCGGCAGTACTTC.

The V and J genes are TRBV29-1 and TRBJ1-1, with a tentative D call TRBD1 (5 bases). Per germline, CDR1 SQVTM and CDR2 ANQGSEA. The V end lost 6 bases, the J end lost 5 bases, and 19 bases lay between the germline ends. The CDR3 length is 14 residues. CDR3 sequence: CSVRDLLGRTEAFF. CDR3 DNA sequence: TGCAGCGTACGGGACCTCCTCGGGAGAACTGAAGCTTTCTTT.

This clone was observed a single time. This chain joins TRBV18 and TRBJ2-3; 7 positions match TRBD2. The V and J ends lost 2 bases and 4 bases, in that order; junction bases with no gene match: 3. Germline lookup yields CDR1 KGHSH and CDR2 LQKENI. This CDR3 comprises 14 residues. The CDR3 sequence: CASSPVGLADTQYF. The CDR3 region has the DNA TGTGCCAGCTCACCAGTCGGACTAGCAGATACGCAGTATTTT.

V is TRBV6-5 and J is TRBJ1-2; D unresolved. Germline loops: CDR1 MNHEY, CDR2 SVGAGI. Trimming left V 2 bases short and J 3 bases short, with 10 bases between. The CDR3 length is 14 residues. Here the CDR3 DNA reads TGTGCCAGCAGTTACCGGGCGAGGGACTATGGCTACACCTTC. Translating gives CASSYRARDYGYTF.